This is a list of T cell receptor beta chains from one sample in a study of technical replicates of blood from several donors. Clones were read by immunoSEQ multiplex PCR, and TCRdb kept only the in-frame ones, dropping some. The sample contains 10,000 to 13,000 clones, roughly 94% of which appear only once. Sequenced material: PBMCs. These receptor sequences come from a human donor in good health. Both conserved end residues are part of each CDR3. D genes are given only for firm matches.

v_gene	d_gene	j_gene	CDR3aa
TRBV30	TRBD2	TRBJ2-5	CAWSTGRRETQYF
TRBV27	TRBD2	TRBJ2-3	CASSLTLGGRVDTQYF
TRBV12-5	TRBD2	TRBJ2-3	CARTHREREGDTQYF
TRBV5-1	NA	TRBJ2-3	CASSFHSPSTDTQYF
TRBV7-9	TRBD2	TRBJ2-1	CASSQSGTTNEQFF
TRBV7-7	TRBD1	TRBJ2-5	CASSHDRGQETQYF
TRBV28	NA	TRBJ2-1	CASTGTQNNEQFF
TRBV6-1	TRBD2	TRBJ2-1	CASSEAEWEGLGNEQFF
TRBV5-4	TRBD1	TRBJ2-7	CASSSTGERGEQYF
TRBV11-2	NA	TRBJ1-1	CAIEERPEAFF
TRBV19	NA	TRBJ1-5	CASSMKGWGGNQPQHF
TRBV5-1	TRBD2	TRBJ2-7	CASSLGLAGIYEQYF
TRBV19	NA	TRBJ1-5	CASSIVTERQPQHF
TRBV5-8	TRBD2	TRBJ2-1	CASSFAGLAAYNEQFF
TRBV7-9	TRBD1	TRBJ1-5	CASSLQGADQPQHF
TRBV7-8	TRBD1	TRBJ1-5	CASSLTNRGLQHF
TRBV6-5	NA	TRBJ2-2	CASSYSLGGARELFF
TRBV27	NA	TRBJ1-3	CASSPGVTGGTIYF